Presented here are 20 T cell receptor beta chains from one specimen sequenced in a study of metastatic and nonmetastatic thyroid tumors. All patients reached thyroid surgery having received no treatment beforehand. Using MiXCR, TCRdb reanalyzed the PCR reads. The data show under 40,000 clones, with roughly 15% seen just once and nearly 3.5% held by the top ten. Sequencing was done on a sample of blood. These receptors all come from a female donor with papillary thyroid cancer or a benign thyroid nodule (not recorded which). Some clones in this sample may be carry-over from other donors' samples.

The gene calls are TRBV5-1 and TRBJ2-5, with 10 bases fitting TRBD2. There are 15 residues in the CDR3. Germline V CDR1 and CDR2: SGHRS, YFSETQ. The V gene end was trimmed by 3 bases and the J gene end by 4 bases; junction bases not matched to a gene: 6. The CDR3 DNA reads as TGCGCCAGCAGCTCAAAGCGGGAGGGCGGAGAGACCCAGTACTTC. This encodes CASSSKREGGETQYF. Full variable domain (missing parts from reference TRBV5-1 and TRBJ2-5): KAGVTQTPRYLIKTRGQQVTLSCSPISGHRSVSWYQQTPGQGLQFLFEYFSETQRNKGNFPGRFSGRQFSNSRSEMNVSTLELGDSALYLCASSSKREGGETQYFGPGTRLLVL.

This clone was seen ten or more times. V is TRBV3-1 and J is TRBJ2-7; TRBD1 agrees at 9 bases. Unmatched junction bases numbered 5, after V lost 1 base and J lost 10 bases. The CDR3 spans 13 residues. Looked up from germline, CDR1 is LGHDT and CDR2 is YNNKEL (reference sequence). CDR3 nucleotides: TGTGCCAGCAGCCAAGCCGGGACAGGGTATCAGTACTTC. It codes for CASSQAGTGYQYF.

There are many counts of this clone. This chain links TRBV5-5 with TRBJ2-7; maybe TRBD2 (5 bases). Germline V lookup: CDR1 SGHKS, CDR2 YYEKEE (reference sequence). The CDR3 runs to 14 residues. With 6 bases removed from V and 2 bases from J, the gap between germline ends came to 15 bases. CDR3 in DNA: TGTGCCAGCACCCTATCGACGGGAACCTACGAGCAGTACTTC. Its translation: CASTLSTGTYEQYF.

The genes are TRBV20-1 and TRBJ2-2; tentative D call: TRBD1 (5 bases). CDR3 length: 13 residues. Trimming stripped 8 bases from V and 6 bases from J, with 16 bases between. The germline gives CDR1 DFQATT, CDR2 SNEGSKA (reference sequence). CDR3 DNA: TGCAGTTCATCAGGGCGAAAGGCCGGGGAGCTGTTTTTT. This gives the protein CSSSGRKAGELFF.

This clone was picked up many times. V and J are TRBV6-1 and TRBJ2-3, with TRBD2 matching over 10 bases. Looked up from germline, CDR1 is MNHNS and CDR2 is SASEGT. The CDR3 consists of 15 residues. Trimming took 6 bases from V and 4 from J; bases not matched to a gene: 7. The CDR3: CASRSPGLASDTQYF. The CDR3 region has the DNA TGTGCCAGCAGGTCTCCGGGACTAGCGTCAGATACGCAGTATTTT.

This clone was detected many times. The V and J genes are TRBV5-5 and TRBJ1-5; TRBD1 is a possible D gene (6 bases). CDR1 is SGHKS and CDR2 is YYEKEE in the germline V gene (reference sequence). The CDR3 covers 14 residues. The ends were cut back, 2 bases at V and 6 bases at J, with 12 bases in the middle. The CDR3 DNA is TGTGCCAGCAGCTTTTCGGCAGGGGTTCAGCCCCAGCATTTT. This sequence encodes CASSFSAGVQPQHF.

Worth noting for this clone: This may stem from a read error, because a much larger clone lies one nucleotide away. This rearrangement joins TRBV28 to TRBJ2-3, with D unclear. The germline CDR1 and CDR2 sequences are MDHEN and SYDVKM. Trimming removed 8 bases at V and 4 bases at J, with 16 bases between. The CDR3 contains 14 residues. CDR3 in DNA: TGTGCCAGCTGCACATGGGATGGGTCAGATACGCAGTATTTT. This encodes CASCTWDGSDTQYF. The variable domain in full, completed from reference TRBV28 and TRBJ2-3, reads DVKVTQSSRYLVKRTGEKVFLECVQDMDHENMFWYRQDPGLGLRLIYFSYDVKMKEKGDIPEGYSVSREKKERFSLILESASTNQTSMYLCASCTWDGSDTQYFGPGTRLTVL.

The rearrangement uses TRBV5-6 and TRBJ2-3; 11 bases are shared with TRBD2. Germline V lookup: CDR1 SGHDT, CDR2 YYEEEE. The CDR3 sequence is 18 residues long. After removal of 9 bases from V and 4 bases from J, the junction contained 19 bases not matched to a gene. The CDR3 bases are TGTGCCACTACGGCGGGACTAGCGGTCCCAGGCCTGGCAGATACGCAGTATTTT. It yields the protein CATTAGLAVPGLADTQYF.

This clone was seen many times. This chain uses TRBV4-1 with TRBJ1-1; unclear D gene. V lost 3 bases, J lost 0 bases, and 20 bases lay in between. This CDR3 is 18 amino acids long. The germline V gene encodes CDR1 MGHRA and CDR2 YSYEKL. The CDR3: CASSHPLGAGSMNTEAFF. In nucleotides, the CDR3 is TGCGCCAGCAGCCACCCCCTAGGAGCAGGATCCATGAACACTGAAGCTTTCTTT.

This clone was recorded at least ten times. The gene calls are TRBV3-1 and TRBJ2-5; the D gene is possibly TRBD1 (5 bases). Trimming cost V 0 bases and J 1 base, with 12 bases left between them. The CDR3 is 16 residues long. CDR1 is LGHDT and CDR2 is YNNKEL in the germline V gene (reference sequence). The CDR3 protein is CASSQEGRVLQETQYF. The CDR3 bases are TGTGCCAGCAGCCAAGAGGGCAGGGTACTCCAAGAGACCCAGTACTTC.

This clone was detected ten times or more. The CDR3: CASSLGLTGRDEQYF. CDR3 bases: TGTGCCAGCAGCTTAGGGCTTACAGGGAGGGACGAGCAGTACTTC. The gene calls are TRBV13 and TRBJ2-7; tentatively, D is TRBD2 (7 bases). V lost 0 bases and J 5 bases, leaving 14 bases between the germline ends. Germline CDR1 is PRHDT and CDR2 is FYEKMQ (reference sequence). The CDR3 consists of 15 residues.

This clone showed up many times. The chain links TRBV18 to TRBJ2-1; unclear D gene. The length of the CDR3 is 16 residues. From germline, CDR1 is KGHSH and CDR2 LQKENI. V lost 0 bases to trimming and J lost 0 bases, with 9 bases between them. CDR3: CASSPPVVSSYNEQFF. CDR3 nucleotide sequence: TGTGCCAGCTCACCACCGGTTGTTAGCTCCTACAATGAGCAGTTCTTC. Together with reference TRBV18 and TRBJ2-1, the CDR3 gives the full variable domain: NAGVMQNPRHLVRRRGQEARLRCSPMKGHSHVYWYRQLPEEGLKFMVYLQKENIIDESGMPKERFSAEFPKEGPSILRIQQVVRGDSAAYFCASSPPVVSSYNEQFFGPGTRLTVL.

The chain couples TRBV30 to TRBJ1-2; D unresolved. This CDR3 region has 13 residues. Per germline, CDR1 GTSNPN and CDR2 SVGIG (reference sequence). With 5 bases removed from V and 9 bases from J, the gap between germline ends came to 19 bases. Here the CDR3 DNA reads TGTGCCTGGGACGACGGGTATCGAGGTAGCTACACCTTC. Protein sequence: CAWDDGYRGSYTF.

This clone has ten or more counts. The chain couples TRBV6-1 to TRBJ2-1, with 11 bases matching TRBD2. Germline V lookup: CDR1 MNHNS, CDR2 SASEGT. V trimming: 6 bases; J trimming: 9 bases; junction bases outside the gene matches: 1. The CDR3 loop spans 12 amino acids. For the CDR3, the DNA is TGTGCCAGCAGACTAGCGGGAGCTGAGCAGTTCTTC. This codes for CASRLAGAEQFF.

This clone is termed medium-sized. In DNA, the CDR3 is TGCGCCAGCAGCTTGGTGGACAGGGTCTTCTATGGCTACACCTTC. Its protein product is CASSLVDRVFYGYTF. The J gene is TRBJ1-2, the V gene TRBV5-1, with 8 nucleotides matching TRBD1. Germline values: CDR1 SGHRS, CDR2 YFSETQ. The CDR3 covers 15 residues. J was trimmed by 4 bases and V by 0 bases; bases with no gene match: 5. Complete variable domain (other parts from reference TRBV5-1 and TRBJ1-2): KAGVTQTPRYLIKTRGQQVTLSCSPISGHRSVSWYQQTPGQGLQFLFEYFSETQRNKGNFPGRFSGRQFSNSRSEMNVSTLELGDSALYLCASSLVDRVFYGYTFGSGTRLTVV.

There are many counts of this clone. The chain is built from TRBV30 and TRBJ2-2, with D hard to call. With 5 bases removed from V and 3 bases from J, the gap between germline ends came to 7 bases. Germline CDR1 is GTSNPN and CDR2 is SVGIG (reference sequence). CDR3 length: 12 amino acids. In nucleotides, the CDR3 is TGTGCCTGGGGCCCTGACACCGGGGAGCTGTTTTTT. Translation: CAWGPDTGELFF.

This clone has at least ten counts. The gene calls are TRBV20-1 and TRBJ2-3; a possible D gene is TRBD2 (6 bases). V lost 5 bases to trimming and J lost 4 bases, with 16 bases between them. The germline V gene encodes CDR1 DFQATT and CDR2 SNEGSKA (reference sequence). CDR3 length equals 14 residues. The CDR3 DNA reads TGCAGTGCTCCGGGTAAGGGAGGTTCAGATACGCAGTATTTT. It encodes CSAPGKGGSDTQYF.

Ten or more counts support this clone. V is TRBV12-3 or TRBV12-4 and J is TRBJ2-1, with TRBD1 as a possible D gene (7 bases). Trimming took off 5 bases at V and 6 bases at J, with 14 bases between the two ends. The CDR3 has 14 amino acids. CDR3 sequence reads: CASSPGGTINEQFF. CDR3 sequence (DNA): TGTGCCAGCAGTCCAGGGGGGACGATCAATGAGCAGTTCTTC.

There are many counts of this clone. The gene calls are TRBV28 and TRBJ2-3; D is possibly TRBD1 (6 bases). CDR3 size: 14 residues. The V end was cut by 6 bases, the J end by 6 bases, with 16 bases between. CDR1 is MDHEN, CDR2 SYDVKM, per germline. CDR3 residues: CASRTQGQGDTQYF. The CDR3 DNA reads TGTGCCAGCAGGACCCAGGGGCAGGGGGATACGCAGTATTTT.

Many counts were recorded for this clone. The chain recombines TRBV19 with TRBJ2-2; tentatively, D is TRBD1 (5 bases). The CDR3 is made up of 16 amino acids. The V gene lost 7 bases and the J gene lost 8 bases, with 23 bases spanning the gap. The germline gives CDR1 LNHDA, CDR2 SQIVND (reference sequence). The CDR3 DNA follows: TGTGCCAGTACTGATGGGGCAGGGCCCCTTAGGGGGGAGCTGTTTTTT. This codes for CASTDGAGPLRGELFF.